The rows below give T cell receptor beta chains drawn from one sample of a study of blood T cell repertoires in COVID-19. Data came from immunoSEQ multiplex PCR; TCRdb stores just in-frame clones and leaves some out. The sample contains a few hundred thousand clones, roughly 84% of which appear only once. The sample was peripheral blood. The origin of the receptors is a person aged 70 to 85 with COVID-19, enrolled during active disease. CDR3s include the opening cysteine and the closing phenylalanine or tryptophan. Fields, in order: clone size, CDR3 length, V gene, D gene, J gene, CDR3 DNA, CDR3 protein. D genes are given only for firm matches. Some rows have no size entry. The others give once, few or many, or a class for an expanded clone.

-	14	TRBV19	-	TRBJ2-3	TGTGCCAGTAGTATCAAAGGGGGCACAGATACGCAGTATTTT	CASSIKGGTDTQYF
-	15	TRBV3-1/TRBV3-2	-	TRBJ1-5	TGTGCCAGCAGCCCAGACCAGGGGCGCAATCAGCCCCAGCATTTT	CASSPDQGRNQPQHF
-	16	TRBV28	-	TRBJ2-7	TGTGCCAGCAGTTTAGAGGGGGGGGCTGTAGGTTACGAGCAGTACTTC	CASSLEGGAVGYEQYF
-	17	TRBV18	TRBD1	TRBJ1-2	TGTGCCAGCTCAGCCCAGACGGGACAGGGGAATGTTCGGGGCTACACCTTC	CASSAQTGQGNVRGYTF
-	15	TRBV7-3	-	TRBJ2-1	TGTGCCAGCAGCGAAGGACACGAGATCTACAATGAGCAGTTCTTC	CASSEGHEIYNEQFF
few	15	TRBV10-3	TRBD1	TRBJ1-6	TGTGCCATCAGTGAGCCCACCCGGGACAGGGGGGCTATCCACTTT	CAISEPTRDRGAIHF
once	14	TRBV15	TRBD1	TRBJ1-1	TGTGCCACCCCGGGGACAGGCGCGAACACTGAAGCTTTCTTT	CATPGTGANTEAFF
-	18	TRBV7-9	TRBD1	TRBJ1-2	TGTGCCAGCAGCATGAGCCCGGGACAGGGGGCTTCGAACTATGGCTACACCTTC	CASSMSPGQGASNYGYTF
few	17	TRBV7-2	-	TRBJ1-2	TGTGCCAGCACCCCGCCCCTTCTTGCCAGTTCCAACTATGGCTACACCTTC	CASTPPLLASSNYGYTF
-	17	TRBV19	-	TRBJ1-1	TGTGCCAGTAGTCCAGAGGTGTTGGTAGGACAGTTAGCTGAAGCTTTCTTT	CASSPEVLVGQLAEAFF
-	13	TRBV29-1	TRBD1	TRBJ1-1	TGCAGCGTTGAAACACAGGGGGGCACTGAAGCTTTCTTT	CSVETQGGTEAFF
-	13	TRBV7-6	-	TRBJ2-3	TGTGCCAGCAGCAAACAGGGTGCAGATACGCAGTATTTT	CASSKQGADTQYF
-	12	TRBV6-2/TRBV6-3	-	TRBJ2-2	TGTGCCAGCAGTTATAGCGTCGGGGAGCTGTTTTTT	CASSYSVGELFF
few	15	TRBV6-5	TRBD2	TRBJ2-1	TGTGCCAGCAGTCCAGAAGCGGGAGGGTACAATGAGCAGTTCTTC	CASSPEAGGYNEQFF
-	14	TRBV9	TRBD1	TRBJ1-6	TGTGCCAGCAGCCCGGGGACAGGGGATTCACCCCTCCACTTT	CASSPGTGDSPLHF
-	16	TRBV25-1	TRBD1	TRBJ1-4	TGTGCCAGCAGTGAGGGGCGACAGGGGGGGGGTGAAAAACTGTTTTTT	CASSEGRQGGGEKLFF
-	17	TRBV11-2	TRBD1	TRBJ1-4	TGTGCCAGCAGCCGGACAGGGGGCCAGATTTATAATGAAAAACTGTTTTTT	CASSRTGGQIYNEKLFF
once	14	TRBV5-1	-	TRBJ2-1	TGCGCCAGCAGCGATCCCGGGACATACAATGAGCAGTTCTTC	CASSDPGTYNEQFF
-	17	TRBV3-1/TRBV3-2	TRBD1	TRBJ2-2	TGTGCCAGCAGCCAAGTGTGGGGGACAGGGGACACCGGGGAGCTGTTTTTT	CASSQVWGTGDTGELFF
-	15	TRBV14	-	TRBJ2-2	TGTGCCAGCAGCCAGACAGCTTGGAACACCGGGGAGCTGTTTTTT	CASSQTAWNTGELFF
-	14	TRBV29-1	-	TRBJ2-5	TGCAGCGTTGAATCGGCGGCCCACCAAGAGACCCAGTACTTC	CSVESAAHQETQYF
-	15	TRBV7-9	-	TRBJ1-6	TGTGCCAGCAGCTTAGGACCAGGGTCGAATTCACCCCTCCACTTT	CASSLGPGSNSPLHF
-	15	TRBV6-5	-	TRBJ2-7	TGTGCCAGCAGGGGAGGGAGGACAGGGTACTACGAGCAGTACTTC	CASRGGRTGYYEQYF
few	12	TRBV28	-	TRBJ1-2	TGTGCCAGCAGTCAGGGTTTGTATGGCTACACCTTC	CASSQGLYGYTF
-	16	TRBV11-3	-	TRBJ2-3	TGTGCCAGCAGCTTAAGGACGTCGGGAGAAACAGATACGCAGTATTTT	CASSLRTSGETDTQYF
-	16	TRBV5-1	TRBD1	TRBJ1-1	TGCGCCAGCAGCGCGGGGGGCCGGACAGGGGACACTGAAGCTTTCTTT	CASSAGGRTGDTEAFF
-	14	TRBV5-1	TRBD2	TRBJ2-2	TGCGCCAGCAGCTCGACTAGCCCTCCCGGGGAGCTGTTTTTT	CASSSTSPPGELFF
once	16	TRBV28	-	TRBJ1-4	TGTGCCAGCAGACTCCTGGGGGCCTACACGGAAGAAAAACTGTTTTTT	CASRLLGAYTEEKLFF
-	16	TRBV7-8	TRBD1	TRBJ2-1	TGTGCCAGCAGCTTATTACAGGGGATCATCTACAATGAGCAGTTCTTC	CASSLLQGIIYNEQFF
-	14	TRBV3-1/TRBV3-2	-	TRBJ1-3	TGTGCCAGCAGCGGGACACACTCTGGAAACACCATATATTTT	CASSGTHSGNTIYF
once	14	TRBV9	-	TRBJ1-1	TGTGCCAGCAGCCTCCTGGGCGGGGGAACTGAAGCTTTCTTT	CASSLLGGGTEAFF
-	16	TRBV27	-	TRBJ2-3	TGTGCCAGCAGTTTAACGGCGGGGTCGGGGTCAGATACGCAGTATTTT	CASSLTAGSGSDTQYF
once	14	TRBV11-2	-	TRBJ2-3	TGTGCCAGCAGCTTAGCGGGAGTTGTAGATACGCAGTATTTT	CASSLAGVVDTQYF
-	18	TRBV15	TRBD1	TRBJ2-6	TGTGCCACCAGCAGACGGGGACAGGGTCGCTCTGGGGCCAACGTCCTGACTTTC	CATSRRGQGRSGANVLTF
-	16	TRBV5-1	TRBD2	TRBJ2-1	TGCGCCAGCAGCTTGTTAACTAGCGGGAAATTCGATGAGCAGTTCTTC	CASSLLTSGKFDEQFF
-	15	TRBV5-1	TRBD2	TRBJ2-3	TGCGCCAGCAGCTCTGCGGGAGGGAATACAGATACGCAGTATTTT	CASSSAGGNTDTQYF
-	20	TRBV3-1/TRBV3-2	TRBD2	TRBJ2-1	TGTGCCAGCAGCCTCCGAGGCCAGGGACAGCGGGAGGGCTCCTACAATGAGCAGTTCTTC	CASSLRGQGQREGSYNEQFF
-	16	TRBV25-1	TRBD1	TRBJ1-1	TGTGCCAGTAAGGGGACAGGGGGCAATCAAATAGCTGAAGCTTTCTTT	CASKGTGGNQIAEAFF
-	13	TRBV10-3	TRBD1	TRBJ1-5	TGTGCCACCTGGGACAGGGAGGATCAGCCCCAGCATTTT	CATWDREDQPQHF
-	14	TRBV6-5	-	TRBJ2-7	TGTGCCAGCAAACTAGTAGCGGAGTCCTACGAGCAGTACTTC	CASKLVAESYEQYF
-	17	TRBV4-2	TRBD2	TRBJ2-7	TGTGCCAGCAGCCAAGATTCGACCGGGACTAGCGTATTCGAGCAGTACTTC	CASSQDSTGTSVFEQYF
-	15	TRBV4-3	-	TRBJ2-5	TGCGCCAGCAGCCAAGATGGGGGGGGCGGGGAGACCCAGTACTTC	CASSQDGGGGETQYF
-	13	TRBV29-1	TRBD1	TRBJ2-2	TGCAGCTTTCTACAGGGGGGAGGCGGGGAGCTGTTTTTT	CSFLQGGGGELFF
-	15	TRBV24-1	TRBD2	TRBJ2-1	TGTGCCACCAGGGATACTAGCGGGACTTACAATGAGCAGTTCTTC	CATRDTSGTYNEQFF
-	15	TRBV11-3	-	TRBJ2-1	TGTGCCAGCAGCCGGACAGCCAGCTCCTACAATGAGCAGTTCTTC	CASSRTASSYNEQFF
-	13	TRBV14	-	TRBJ1-3	TGTGCCAGCAGCCAAGTAGCTGGAAACACCATATATTTT	CASSQVAGNTIYF
once	16	TRBV13	-	TRBJ1-1	TGTGCCAGCAGCTTAGGCTACCCCGGGGGAGGGACTGAAGCTTTCTTT	CASSLGYPGGGTEAFF
-	20	TRBV11-3	TRBD1	TRBJ2-7	TGTGCCAGCAGCCCCGCTGGGCGACAGGGGGGGAAAAGCGGGACCTACGAGCAGTACTTC	CASSPAGRQGGKSGTYEQYF
-	14	TRBV10-2	TRBD1	TRBJ1-4	TGCGCCAGCAGTGACGGGGGACAGTTTGGGGAACTGTTTTTT	CASSDGGQFGELFF
-	15	TRBV6-5	TRBD1	TRBJ1-2	TGTGCCAGCAGTAAAAGGGACAGGGGGAACTATGGCTACACCTTC	CASSKRDRGNYGYTF
few	17	TRBV7-2	TRBD2	TRBJ2-7	TGTGCCAGCAGCTTAGCTCCCACTAGCGATCACCTCTACGAGCAGTACTTC	CASSLAPTSDHLYEQYF
-	15	TRBV6-5	TRBD1	TRBJ1-5	TGTGCCAGCAGCGCCGGACAGGGAGGCAATCAGCCCCAGCATTTT	CASSAGQGGNQPQHF
-	16	TRBV4-3	TRBD2	TRBJ2-3	TGCGCCAGCAGCCAAACTCCGGGACTAGGAGCAGATACGCAGTATTTT	CASSQTPGLGADTQYF
-	12	TRBV28	-	TRBJ1-5	TGTGCCAGCAGTGGGGCGGGGTGGCCCCAGCATTTT	CASSGAGWPQHF
once	13	TRBV7-8	-	TRBJ2-5	TGTGCCAGCAGAACAGGGCTACTAGAGACCCAGTACTTC	CASRTGLLETQYF
once	13	TRBV15	-	TRBJ1-1	TGTGCCACCAGCAGAGATCCCGGCACTGAAGCTTTCTTT	CATSRDPGTEAFF